The 29 T cell receptor beta chains below all came from one sample that was sequenced in a study of PD-1 blockade in mismatch repair-deficient tumors. Sequenced by immunoSEQ multiplex PCR; TCRdb stores in-frame clones only, minus some. The sample holds about 18,000 clones, 84% seen once. Sequencing was performed on PBMCs, taken less than 25 weeks after starting pembrolizumab. The receptors were sampled from an adult with mismatch repair-deficient cancer.

Remarks on this clone: Its ends do not fully match the called genes, so a read error is possible. The chain links TRBV7-7 to TRBJ2-3; 14 bases are a match to TRBD2. The CDR3 runs 16 residues. Germline CDR1 SSHAT, CDR2 FNYEAQ (reference sequence). CDR3: CASSFGLAGGTDTQYF. For the CDR3, the DNA is TGTGCTAGCAGCTTCGGACTAGCGGGAGGTACAGATACGCAGTATTTT.

The J gene is TRBJ2-7, the V gene TRBV11-2, with a tentative D call TRBD2 (5 bases). Germline CDR1 is SGHAT and CDR2 is FQNNGV. V shed 2 bases and J shed 6 bases, with 14 bases lying between them. CDR3 size: 14 residues. In nucleotides, the CDR3 is TGTGCCAGCAGCTTATTACCCTTTGGGAGCGAGCAGTACTTC. It is translated as CASSLLPFGSEQYF.

This chain joins TRBV5-1 and TRBJ1-2; 7 bases are shared with TRBD1. The CDR3 consists of 13 residues. The junction had 4 bases not matched to a gene; V was cut back by 4 bases and J by 4 bases. In germline, CDR1 is SGHRS, CDR2 YFSETQ. The CDR3 sequence: CASSQGDGYGYTF. DNA of the CDR3: TGCGCCAGCAGCCAGGGGGACGGCTATGGCTACACCTTC.

The chain employs TRBV15 and TRBJ1-5, with 7 bases identical to TRBD1. This CDR3 comprises 16 residues. Trimming at V came to 0 bases and at J to 2 bases, leaving 4 bases not matched to a gene. The germline gives CDR1 LNHNV, CDR2 YYDKDF (reference sequence). The CDR3 DNA follows: TGTGCCACCAGCAGAGACCAGACAGGGCGCAATCAGCCCCAGCATTTT. Protein product: CATSRDQTGRNQPQHF.

The chain couples TRBV14 to TRBJ2-1; D gene uncertain. V shed 0 bases and J shed 6 bases, with 6 bases lying between them. The CDR3 runs to 13 residues. CDR1 is SGHDN, CDR2 FVKESK, per germline. CDR3 coding DNA: TGTGCCAGCAGCCAAGACTACCTCAATGAGCAGTTCTTC. It is translated as CASSQDYLNEQFF.

The chain has TRBV13 and TRBJ2-6, with D possibly being TRBD1 (6 bases). Germline CDR1 PRHDT, CDR2 FYEKMQ (reference sequence). The CDR3 is made up of 15 amino acids. V dropped 3 bases and J dropped 4 bases, with 10 bases sitting between them. The CDR3 sequence: CASSFRGSGANVLTF. DNA for the CDR3: TGTGCCAGCAGCTTCAGGGGATCCGGGGCCAACGTCCTGACTTTC.

This clone came up once. Other nucleotide sequences from this sample produce the same CDR3. J is TRBJ2-4 and V is TRBV7-9; 7 bases fit TRBD1. The J segment lost 3 bases and the V segment lost 1 base, leaving 6 bases of the junction unmatched. Looked up from germline, CDR1 is SEHNR and CDR2 is FQNEAQ (reference sequence). The CDR3 sequence is 16 residues long. The CDR3 spells CASSLGQGEDKNIQYF. DNA of the CDR3: TGTGCCAGCAGCTTAGGGCAGGGGGAAGACAAAAACATTCAGTACTTC.

This chain connects TRBV28 to TRBJ2-1, with TRBD1 identical over 7 bases. Germline CDR1 and CDR2: MDHEN and SYDVKM. J gave up 15 bases and V 4 bases, and 18 bases lay outside the gene matches. The CDR3 runs to 15 residues. CDR3 nucleotide sequence: TGTGCCAGCAGTTCGTCCGGGACAGCGTACTCTTATCCGTTCTTC. It specifies CASSSSGTAYSYPFF. Supplemented by reference TRBV28 and TRBJ2-1, the full variable domain reads DVKVTQSSRYLVKRTGEKVFLECVQDMDHENMFWYRQDPGLGLRLIYFSYDVKMKEKGDIPEGYSVSREKKERFSLILESASTNQTSMYLCASSSSGTAYSYPFFGPGTRLTVL.

The chain couples TRBV29-1 to TRBJ2-3, with D hard to call. Trimming took off 6 bases at V and 4 bases at J, with 11 bases between the two ends. This CDR3 comprises 12 residues. In germline, CDR1 is SQVTM, CDR2 ANQGSEA. CDR3 residues: CSVVLSPDTQYF. In DNA, the CDR3 is TGCAGCGTGGTGCTATCCCCAGATACGCAGTATTTT.

The rearrangement joins TRBV7-6 to TRBJ2-7; TRBD2 is a possible D gene (5 bases). CDR1 and CDR2 from the germline V gene are SGHVS and FNYEAQ. V lost 6 bases and J 5 bases, leaving 17 bases between the germline ends. The CDR3 length is 14 residues. The CDR3 loop reads CASSSYGVTNEQYF. As DNA, the CDR3 is TGTGCCAGCAGTTCCTACGGGGTTACTAACGAGCAGTACTTC.

V gene TRBV2 combines with J gene TRBJ2-7; D is perhaps TRBD2 (6 bases). This CDR3 comprises 15 residues. CDR1 is SNHLY and CDR2 is FYNNEI in the germline V gene. The V gene lost 4 bases and the J gene lost 3 bases, with 16 bases spanning the gap. The CDR3 nucleotides are TGTGCCAGCAGTGCGGGACTGCCGGCGCTCTACGAGCAGTACTTC. It translates to CASSAGLPALYEQYF. Combining the CDR3 with reference TRBV2 and TRBJ2-7 gives the whole variable domain EPEVTQTPSHQVTQMGQEVILRCVPISNHLYFYWYRQILGQKVEFLVSFYNNEISEKSEIFDDQFSVERPDGSNFTLKIRSTKLEDSAMYFCASSAGLPALYEQYFGPGTRLTVT.

This chain uses TRBV27 with TRBJ2-7; TRBD1 matches at 10 bases. The CDR3 is made up of 14 amino acids. The V segment lost 6 bases and the J segment 3 bases; nucleotides outside the gene matches: 5. Germline CDR1 reads MNHEY; CDR2 reads SMNVEV (reference sequence). The CDR3 reads CASRRTGGVYEQYF. The CDR3 DNA reads TGTGCCAGCAGACGGACAGGGGGGGTCTACGAGCAGTACTTC.

This rearrangement joins TRBV2 to TRBJ2-1; 8 bases fit TRBD2. Trimming took 6 bases from V and 9 from J; bases not matched to a gene: 10. This CDR3 has 14 residues. Per germline, CDR1 SNHLY and CDR2 FYNNEI. CDR3 nucleotides: TGTGCCAGCAGCACCGGGACTAGTGTAAGTGAGCAGTTCTTC. Amino acid sequence: CASSTGTSVSEQFF.

The CDR3 sequence is CASTRTSGVNEQFF. The CDR3 DNA reads as TGTGCCAGCACCCGGACTAGCGGGGTAAATGAGCAGTTCTTC. The chain links TRBV27 to TRBJ2-1, with TRBD2 matching 12 bases. After removal of 7 bases from V and 7 bases from J, the junction contained 5 bases not matched to a gene. The CDR3 has 14 amino acids. Germline V gene sequence: CDR1 MNHEY, CDR2 SMNVEV (reference sequence).

This clone was picked up a small number of times. V usage is TRBV10-2 and J usage is TRBJ2-7; D not resolved. This CDR3 region has 12 residues. The germline CDR1 and CDR2 sequences are WSHSY and SAAADI. Trimming took off 5 bases at V and 4 bases at J, with 9 bases between the two ends. CDR3 protein: CASSLAGYEQYF. CDR3 nucleotides: TGCGCCAGCAGTTTAGCTGGTTACGAGCAGTACTTC.

The chain joins TRBV9 to TRBJ2-2; TRBD1 matches at 9 bases. The germline gives CDR1 SGDLS, CDR2 YYNGEE. The CDR3 covers 17 residues. Trimming cost V 6 bases and J 4 bases; bases outside gene matches: 13. DNA for the CDR3: TGTGCCAGCACCCGACTATCGGGACAGGGTGGCACCGGGGAGCTGTTTTTT. Translated, it gives CASTRLSGQGGTGELFF.

V and J are TRBV29-1 and TRBJ2-1; 9 bases align to TRBD2. The germline V gene encodes CDR1 SQVTM and CDR2 ANQGSEA. The ends lost 2 bases at V and 12 bases at J; junction bases unmatched: 11. This CDR3 is built from 14 residues. The CDR3 region is CSVESTSGQTGQFF. DNA of the CDR3: TGCAGCGTTGAATCGACTAGCGGTCAAACCGGGCAGTTCTTC.

J is TRBJ2-1 and V is TRBV6-4, with 10 bases fitting TRBD2. This CDR3 has 15 amino acids. Losses at the gene ends were 0 bases for V and 8 bases for J; bases not matched to a gene: 4. Germline-derived CDR1 and CDR2 are MRHNA and SNTAGT. DNA of the CDR3: TGTGCCAGCAGTGACTCGGAAGCGGGAGGGGATGAGCAGTTCTTC. This encodes CASSDSEAGGDEQFF.

This clone was seen a handful of times. J is TRBJ2-7 and V is TRBV18, with D tentatively TRBD1 (6 bases). Trimming stripped 4 bases from V and 1 base from J, with 8 bases between. The CDR3 contains 13 residues. CDR1 and CDR2 from the germline V gene are KGHSH and LQKENI. CDR3 loop: CASSRGQSYEQYF. The DNA for the CDR3 is TGTGCCAGCTCACGAGGACAGTCCTACGAGCAGTACTTC.

This clone is a singleton in its sample. The chain is built from TRBV27 and TRBJ1-1, with 7 bases aligning to TRBD1. CDR3 length: 16 amino acids. The V segment lost 6 bases and the J segment 5 bases; nucleotides outside the gene matches: 15. Germline V CDR1 and CDR2: MNHEY, SMNVEV (reference sequence). The CDR3 here is CASSRLSNRGVTEAFF. The CDR3 region has the DNA TGTGCCAGCAGCCGTTTATCTAACAGGGGAGTGACTGAAGCTTTCTTT.

The chain uses TRBV5-1 and TRBJ2-1; 9 bases align to TRBD2. The V segment lost 3 bases and the J segment 6 bases; nucleotides outside the gene matches: 4. The germline gives CDR1 SGHRS, CDR2 YFSETQ. This CDR3 spans 14 amino acids. CDR3 DNA: TGCGCCAGCAGCTACGGTAGCGGGAGCAATGAGCAGTTCTTC. Translated, it gives CASSYGSGSNEQFF.

This chain links TRBV6-5 with TRBJ2-3; weak D call: TRBD1 (6 bases). The CDR3 runs to 13 residues. CDR1 and CDR2 (germline): MNHEY, SVGAGI. V lost 6 bases, J lost 2 bases, and 9 bases lay in between. The CDR3 reads CASRGQHTDTQYF. Here the CDR3 DNA reads TGTGCCAGCAGAGGACAGCACACAGATACGCAGTATTTT.

This clone was observed once. V gene TRBV7-2 combines with J gene TRBJ2-2, with D possibly matching TRBD2 (6 bases). V was trimmed by 5 bases and J by 1 base, leaving 11 bases between them. Germline CDR1 SGHTA, CDR2 FQGNSA. The CDR3 extends over 15 amino acids. CDR3 protein: CASSLVRGNTGELFF. The CDR3 DNA sequence: TGTGCCAGCAGCCTGGTGCGGGGGAACACCGGGGAGCTGTTTTTT.

The gene calls are TRBV19 and TRBJ1-6; 7 nucleotides align to TRBD1. CDR1 LNHDA and CDR2 SQIVND come from the germline V gene (reference sequence). The CDR3 covers 15 residues. V trimming: 0 bases; J trimming: 7 bases; junction bases outside the gene matches: 3. In DNA, the CDR3 is TGTGCCAGTAGTATAGATAGGGGGCGGAATTCACCCCTCCACTTT. It yields the protein CASSIDRGRNSPLHF.

V and J are TRBV11-2 and TRBJ1-2, with 8 bases fitting TRBD1. The V gene's germline CDR1 is SGHAT and CDR2 FQNNGV. CDR3 length equals 14 residues. With V trimmed by 6 bases and J by 1 base, 4 bases remained unmatched. The CDR3 sequence is CASRPGGFNYGYTF. The CDR3 DNA reads TGTGCCAGCAGACCAGGGGGCTTTAACTATGGCTACACCTTC.

CDR3 sequence: CASSPSPGVTDTQYF. The DNA of the CDR3 is TGCGCCAGCAGCCCATCCCCCGGGGTTACAGATACGCAGTATTTT. The chain joins TRBV5-1 to TRBJ2-3; maybe TRBD2 (5 bases). Germline values: CDR1 SGHRS, CDR2 YFSETQ. The V gene lost 4 bases and the J gene lost 3 bases, with 15 bases spanning the gap. The CDR3 length is 15 residues.

The chain recombines TRBV29-1 with TRBJ1-3, with TRBD1 identical over 7 bases. The ends lost 6 bases at V and 0 bases at J; junction bases unmatched: 11. The CDR3 totals 16 residues. Germline values: CDR1 SQVTM, CDR2 ANQGSEA. The CDR3: CSVSGTAKDSGNTIYF. The CDR3 DNA is TGCAGCGTCTCTGGGACAGCCAAGGACTCTGGAAACACCATATATTTT.

This clone showed up just once. CDR3 sequence (DNA): TGTGCCAGCAGCAAGCAGCGGGAGAACCATACGCAGTATTTT. Amino acids: CASSKQRENHTQYF. The V gene is TRBV21-1, the J gene TRBJ2-3; the table names TRBD2, a call not compared with the DNA. TRBV21-1 has pseudogene status. CDR3 length: 14 amino acids.

The V and J genes are TRBV9 and TRBJ1-1, with D possibly being TRBD1 (5 bases). The CDR3 is 14 residues long. With 3 bases removed from V and 1 base from J, the gap between germline ends came to 10 bases. Germline-derived CDR1 and CDR2 are SGDLS and YYNGEE. As DNA, the CDR3 is TGTGCCAGCAGCGACGCCACAGGGAACACTGAAGCTTTCTTT. Protein sequence: CASSDATGNTEAFF.